The 21 T cell receptor beta chains presented below share a single source sample, sequenced in a study of blood T cells in healthy people across ages. It was with a sample-barcoded 5' primer and a J-beta primer mix that a second PCR of about 6 to 12 cycles was run. TCRdb passed the 5' RACE reads through MiXCR, listing each CDR3 protein once. The table includes over 450,000 distinct CDR3 sequences, 24% detected once. The same data also went into a second study, on T cells of mothers and their children.

Sequenced material: blood. The receptor set was obtained from a boy between 10 and 17 years old in good health.

Remarks on this clonotype: An end of the junction differs from the germline gene, which may be a read error. V gene TRBV19 combines with J gene TRBJ1-1; no clear D. The CDR3 sequence is 13 residues long. Germline V gene sequence: CDR1 LNHDA, CDR2 SQIVND (reference sequence). CDR3 bases: TGTGCCAGTAGCTACACAGCGAACACTAAAGCTTTCTTT. Amino acids: CASSYTANTKAFF.

This clonotype was picked up a small number of times. The rearrangement uses TRBV20-1 and TRBJ2-1; 7 nucleotides line up with TRBD1. Germline CDR1 reads DFQATT; CDR2 reads SNEGSKA (reference sequence). V lost 5 bases to trimming and J lost 0 bases; unmatched junction nucleotides: 10. The CDR3 is 16 residues long. CDR3 nucleotide sequence: TGCAGTGCTCATGGTAAACAGGGGCCCTCCTACAATGAGCAGTTCTTC. It is translated as CSAHGKQGPSYNEQFF.

The chain carries TRBV7-2 and TRBJ2-1, with D possibly being TRBD2 (7 bases). Trimming stripped 1 base from V and 2 bases from J, with 21 bases between. This CDR3 spans 19 amino acids. Germline values: CDR1 SGHTA, CDR2 FQGNSA. The CDR3 is CASSLVLGGGTPTYNEQFF. The CDR3 DNA reads TGTGCCAGCAGCTTAGTCCTAGGGGGGGGTACCCCAACCTACAATGAGCAGTTCTTC. Complete variable domain (other parts from reference TRBV7-2 and TRBJ2-1): GAGVSQSPSNKVTEKGKDVELRCDPISGHTALYWYRQSLGQGLEFLIYFQGNSAPDKSGLPSDRFSAERTGGSVSTLTIQRTQQEDSAVYLCASSLVLGGGTPTYNEQFFGPGTRLTVL.

This clonotype came up a few times. The J gene is TRBJ2-5, the V gene TRBV30, with TRBD2 as a possible D gene (6 bases). The end of the DNA fits TRBJ2-1 better, so the J call may be wrong. CDR3 length: 13 residues. The germline CDR1 and CDR2 sequences are GTSNPN and SVGIG (reference sequence). This CDR3 reads CAWNAGRVNEQFF. In DNA form, the CDR3 reads TGTGCCTGGAATGCGGGACGTGTCAATGAGCAGTTCTTC.

This clonotype has more than one count but fewer than ten. The chain is built from TRBV10-2 and TRBJ2-1, with TRBD2 identical over 9 bases. The V segment lost 2 bases and the J segment 5 bases; nucleotides outside the gene matches: 4. This CDR3 has 15 amino acids. Germline CDR1 and CDR2: WSHSY and SAAADI. This CDR3 is CASSESSGSNNEQFF. CDR3 in DNA: TGCGCCAGCAGTGAGAGTAGCGGGAGTAACAATGAGCAGTTCTTC.

The rearrangement links TRBV6-2 or TRBV6-3 to TRBJ1-1; D is ambiguous. Germline CDR1 is MNHEY and CDR2 is SVGEGT. CDR3 size: 16 residues. V was shortened by 0 bases and J by 0 bases, with 11 bases between the two germline ends. Here the CDR3 DNA reads TGTGCCAGCAGTTACTCGCAGTACAGAATGAACACTGAAGCTTTCTTT. Amino acids: CASSYSQYRMNTEAFF.

Many counts were recorded for this clonotype. The rearrangement links TRBV9 to TRBJ2-3; 11 nucleotides line up with TRBD2. CDR1 and CDR2 (germline): SGDLS, YYNGEE. This CDR3 contains 16 residues. The ends lost 0 bases at V and 4 bases at J; junction bases unmatched: 4. The CDR3 spells CASSVVASGRSDTQYF. CDR3 in DNA: TGTGCCAGCAGCGTAGTCGCTAGCGGGAGGTCAGATACGCAGTATTTT.

The gene calls are TRBV7-9 and TRBJ2-2; no clear D gene. The V and J ends lost 2 bases and 3 bases respectively, with 10 bases between them. In germline, CDR1 is SEHNR, CDR2 FQNEAQ (reference sequence). CDR3 size: 15 residues. The CDR3 sequence is CASSLLSGHTGELFF. CDR3 bases: TGTGCCAGCAGCTTACTTTCCGGGCACACCGGGGAGCTGTTTTTT.

This clonotype was seen a handful of times. This chain uses TRBV2 with TRBJ2-5, with 7 nucleotides matching TRBD1. V lost 6 bases, J lost 6 bases, and 13 bases stayed unmatched. CDR3 length: 15 amino acids. Germline assignment: CDR1 SNHLY and CDR2 FYNNEI. The CDR3 DNA sequence: TGTGCCAGCAGGAAGGGAAGACAGGGTGGAAAGACCCAGTACTTC. Its translation: CASRKGRQGGKTQYF.

This clonotype was seen a handful of times. The V call is TRBV5-1, the J call TRBJ1-2; D is unclear. The germline CDR1 and CDR2 sequences are SGHRS and YFSETQ. Deletions cut 4 bases from V and 2 bases from J, with 15 bases between. This CDR3 has 15 amino acids. In nucleotides, the CDR3 is TGCGCCAGCAGCCCGTTGGGCTTGGCGAACTATGGCTACACCTTC. Its translation is CASSPLGLANYGYTF.

V is TRBV12-3 or TRBV12-4 and J is TRBJ2-2, with 7 bases matching TRBD1. This CDR3 has 14 residues. After removal of 6 bases from V and 4 bases from J, the junction contained 5 bases not matched to a gene. CDR3 nucleotide sequence: TGTGCCAGCAGACCTACAGGGGCCACCGGGGAGCTGTTTTTT. This translates into CASRPTGATGELFF.

Notes on this clonotype: One end of the junction varies from germline; a read error may be responsible. The genes are TRBV7-2 and TRBJ2-7; 9 nucleotides line up with TRBD1. The V gene's germline CDR1 is SGHTA and CDR2 FQGNSA. CDR3 length: 15 residues. The CDR3 region is CAGSLGTGKTYEQYF. DNA for the CDR3: TGTGCCGGCAGCCTGGGGACAGGGAAAACCTACGAGCAGTACTTC. The full variable domain, completed using reference TRBV7-2 and TRBJ2-7, is GAGVSQSPSNKVTEKGKDVELRCDPISGHTALYWYRQSLGQGLEFLIYFQGNSAPDKSGLPSDRFSAERTGGSVSTLTIQRTQQEDSAVYLCAGSLGTGKTYEQYFGPGTRLTVT.

This clonotype was seen only a few times. The J gene is TRBJ2-1, the V gene TRBV20-1, with D hard to call. V was trimmed by 2 bases and J by 0 bases, leaving 8 bases between them. This CDR3 is built from 14 residues. CDR1 is DFQATT and CDR2 is SNEGSKA in the germline V gene (reference sequence). CDR3 protein: CSARSVSSYNEQFF. The CDR3 bases are TGCAGTGCTAGATCGGTGAGCTCCTACAATGAGCAGTTCTTC.

The V and J genes are TRBV7-2 and TRBJ2-7, with a weak D call TRBD2 (5 bases). This CDR3 is 14 amino acids long. Per the germline V gene, CDR1 is SGHTA and CDR2 is FQGNSA. V was clipped by 1 base and J by 1 base, with 8 bases between them. CDR3 sequence reads: CASSLGRTSYEQYF. DNA for the CDR3: TGTGCCAGCAGCTTAGGCAGGACTTCCTACGAGCAGTACTTC. Using reference TRBV7-2 and TRBJ2-7 for the parts outside the CDR3, the full variable domain is GAGVSQSPSNKVTEKGKDVELRCDPISGHTALYWYRQSLGQGLEFLIYFQGNSAPDKSGLPSDRFSAERTGGSVSTLTIQRTQQEDSAVYLCASSLGRTSYEQYFGPGTRLTVT.

The CDR3 region is CATTGGVGETQYF. In nucleotides, the CDR3 is TGTGCCACCACGGGAGGGGTGGGAGAGACCCAGTACTTC. The genes are TRBV10-3 and TRBJ2-5; 8 positions agree with TRBD2. Germline V gene data show CDR1 as ENHRY and CDR2 as SYGVKD. J was trimmed by 4 bases and V by 10 bases; bases with no gene match: 8. CDR3 length equals 13 residues.

This clonotype came up a few times. The gene calls are TRBV6-5 and TRBJ2-7, with D perhaps TRBD1 (6 bases). Germline-derived CDR1 and CDR2 are MNHEY and SVGAGI. The CDR3 is 15 residues long. V lost 0 bases and J lost 1, with 10 bases in between. CDR3 amino acids: CASSYSAGASYEQYF. CDR3 in DNA: TGTGCCAGCAGTTACTCGGCAGGGGCGTCCTACGAGCAGTACTTC.

CDR3 amino acids: CASSWTGVEQFF. The CDR3 region has the DNA TGTGCCAGCAGTTGGACAGGGGTTGAGCAGTTCTTC. This rearrangement joins TRBV6-2 or TRBV6-3 to TRBJ2-1, with 9 bases fitting TRBD1. There are 12 residues in the CDR3. The V and J ends lost 4 bases and 9 bases, in that order; junction bases with no gene match: 1. CDR1 is MNHEY and CDR2 is SVGEGT in the germline V gene.

V is TRBV7-2 and J is TRBJ1-1; no definite D call. The CDR3 consists of 13 residues. Trimming removed 1 base at V and 7 bases at J, with 10 bases between. The V gene's germline CDR1 is SGHTA and CDR2 FQGNSA. CDR3 bases: TGTGCCAGCAGCTTAGGGGTGGGCAGTGAAGCTTTCTTT. This gives the protein CASSLGVGSEAFF.

The rearrangement links TRBV7-8 to TRBJ1-5, with D possibly TRBD1 on 6 matching bases. The V gene lost 6 bases and the J gene lost 7 bases, with 13 bases spanning the gap. Germline V CDR1 and CDR2: SGHVS, FQNEAQ. CDR3 length: 13 residues. CDR3 coding DNA: TGTGCCAGCAGTCTTACAGGGACACAGCCCCAGCATTTT. This sequence encodes CASSLTGTQPQHF.

This clonotype was found many times. The J gene is TRBJ1-6, the V gene TRBV7-2; D not resolved. This CDR3 region has 18 residues. V was shortened by 4 bases and J by 4 bases, with 20 bases between the two germline ends. Germline V CDR1 and CDR2: SGHTA, FQGNSA. The CDR3 sequence is CASSWRTPEGGYNSPLHF. The CDR3, as DNA: TGTGCCAGCAGCTGGCGGACGCCGGAGGGCGGATATAATTCACCCCTCCACTTT.

The rearrangement uses TRBV5-1 and TRBJ2-1; 8 bases match TRBD2. The V gene's germline CDR1 is SGHRS and CDR2 YFSETQ. This CDR3 has 16 residues. V shed 1 base and J 0 bases; nucleotides not matched to a gene: 3. CDR3 residues: CASSLLSGSSYNEQFF. The CDR3 coding sequence is TGCGCCAGCAGCTTGTTGAGCGGGAGCTCCTACAATGAGCAGTTCTTC.